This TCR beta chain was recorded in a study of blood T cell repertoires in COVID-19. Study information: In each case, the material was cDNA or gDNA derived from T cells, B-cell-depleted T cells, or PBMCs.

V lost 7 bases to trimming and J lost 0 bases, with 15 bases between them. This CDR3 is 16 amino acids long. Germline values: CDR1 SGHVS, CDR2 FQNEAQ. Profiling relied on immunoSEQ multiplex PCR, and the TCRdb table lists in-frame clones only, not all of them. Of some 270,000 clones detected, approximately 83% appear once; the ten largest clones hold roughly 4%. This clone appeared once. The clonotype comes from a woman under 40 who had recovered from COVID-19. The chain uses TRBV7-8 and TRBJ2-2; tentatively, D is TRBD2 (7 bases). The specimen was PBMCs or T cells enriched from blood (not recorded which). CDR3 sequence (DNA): TGTGCCAGCACCCCCTCCGGGGGGCCGAACACCGGGGAGCTGTTTTTT. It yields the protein CASTPSGGPNTGELFF.